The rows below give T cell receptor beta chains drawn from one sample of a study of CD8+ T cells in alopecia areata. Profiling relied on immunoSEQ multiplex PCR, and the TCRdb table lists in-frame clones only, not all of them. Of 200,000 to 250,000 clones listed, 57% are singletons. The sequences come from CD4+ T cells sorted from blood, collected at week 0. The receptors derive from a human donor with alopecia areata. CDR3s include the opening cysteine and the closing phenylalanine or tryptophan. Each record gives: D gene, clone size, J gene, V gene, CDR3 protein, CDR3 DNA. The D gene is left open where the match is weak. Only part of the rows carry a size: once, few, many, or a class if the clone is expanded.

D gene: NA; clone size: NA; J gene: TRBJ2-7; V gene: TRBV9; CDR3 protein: CASSTTGTEQYF; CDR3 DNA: TGTGCCAGCAGCACTACAGGGACCGAGCAGTACTTC
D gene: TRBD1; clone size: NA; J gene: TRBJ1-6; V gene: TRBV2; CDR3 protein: CASTPGQGIYSPLHF; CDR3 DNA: TGTGCCAGCACCCCGGGACAGGGGATTTACTCACCCCTCCACTTT
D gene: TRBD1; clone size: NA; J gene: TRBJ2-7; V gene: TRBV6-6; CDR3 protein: CASSRRTGSYEQYF; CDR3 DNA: TGTGCCAGCAGCCGCCGGACAGGGTCCTACGAGCAGTACTTC
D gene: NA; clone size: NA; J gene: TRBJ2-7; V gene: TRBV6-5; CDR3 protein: CASSPLAGGYEQYF; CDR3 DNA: TGTGCCAGTAGCCCACTCGCGGGCGGGTACGAGCAGTACTTC
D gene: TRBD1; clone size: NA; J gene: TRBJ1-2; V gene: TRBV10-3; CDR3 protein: CAISEGTGKVYGYTF; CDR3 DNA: TGTGCCATCAGTGAGGGGACAGGGAAGGTCTATGGCTACACCTTC
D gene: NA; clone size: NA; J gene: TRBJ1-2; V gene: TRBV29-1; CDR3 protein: CSVEAYREGGNYGYTF; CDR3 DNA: TGCAGCGTTGAAGCCTACCGGGAGGGGGGTAACTATGGCTACACCTTC
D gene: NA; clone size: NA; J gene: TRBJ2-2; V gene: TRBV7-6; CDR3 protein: CASSSTGAGGSGELFF; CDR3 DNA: TGTGCCAGCAGCTCGACCGGGGCAGGAGGTTCCGGGGAGCTGTTTTTT
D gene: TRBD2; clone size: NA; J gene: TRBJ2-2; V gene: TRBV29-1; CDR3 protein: CSVVLGLDNTGELFF; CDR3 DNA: TGCAGCGTTGTTTTGGGACTAGATAACACCGGGGAGCTGTTTTTT
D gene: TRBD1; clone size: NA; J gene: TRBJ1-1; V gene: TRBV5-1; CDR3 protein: CASGVGQGNTEAFF; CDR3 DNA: TGCGCCAGCGGGGTGGGACAGGGGAACACTGAAGCTTTCTTT
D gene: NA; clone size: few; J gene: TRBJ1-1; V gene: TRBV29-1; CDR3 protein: CSVESWQLRDTEAFF; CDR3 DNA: TGCAGCGTTGAATCGTGGCAGCTGCGAGACACTGAAGCTTTCTTT
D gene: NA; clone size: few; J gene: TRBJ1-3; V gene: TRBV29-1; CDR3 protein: CSVSGPLSGNTIYF; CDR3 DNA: TGCAGCGTCTCGGGACCCCTCTCTGGAAACACCATATATTTT
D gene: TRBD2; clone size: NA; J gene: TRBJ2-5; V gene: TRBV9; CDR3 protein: CASSVGSSGREETQYF; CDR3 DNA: TGTGCCAGCAGCGTTGGATCTAGCGGGAGAGAAGAGACCCAGTACTTC
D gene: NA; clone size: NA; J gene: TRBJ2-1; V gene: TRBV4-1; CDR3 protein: CASSQEMGYNEQFF; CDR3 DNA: TGTGCCAGCAGCCAAGAGATGGGATACAATGAGCAGTTCTTC
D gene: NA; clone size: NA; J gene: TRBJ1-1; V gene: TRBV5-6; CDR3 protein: CASSLYVAEAFF; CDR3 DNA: TGTGCCAGCAGCTTGTACGTGGCTGAAGCTTTCTTT
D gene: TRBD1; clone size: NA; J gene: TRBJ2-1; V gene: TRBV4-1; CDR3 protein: CASSQDLGTGWTEQFF; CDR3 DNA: TGCGCCAGCAGCCAAGATTTGGGGACAGGGTGGACTGAGCAGTTCTTC
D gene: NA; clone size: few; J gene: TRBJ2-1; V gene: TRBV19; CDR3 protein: CASSIDRADEQFF; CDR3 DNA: TGTGCCAGTAGTATCGATAGGGCGGATGAGCAGTTCTTC
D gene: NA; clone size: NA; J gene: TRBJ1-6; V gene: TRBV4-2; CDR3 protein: CASSQQGGPNNSPLHF; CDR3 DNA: TGTGCCAGCAGCCAGCAGGGAGGCCCCAACAATTCACCCCTCCACTTT
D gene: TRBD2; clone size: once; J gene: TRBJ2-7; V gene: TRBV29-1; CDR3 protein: CSVSPGLAGGEQYF; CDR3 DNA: TGCAGCGTTTCTCCGGGACTAGCGGGAGGGGAGCAGTACTTC
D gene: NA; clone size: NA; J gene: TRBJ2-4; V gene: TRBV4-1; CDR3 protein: CASSQGGVRGDKNIQYF; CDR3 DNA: TGCGCCAGCAGCCAAGGAGGGGTTCGCGGGGACAAAAACATTCAGTACTTC
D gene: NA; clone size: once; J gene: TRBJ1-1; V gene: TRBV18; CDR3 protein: CASSPSDTEAFF; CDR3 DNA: TGTGCCAGCTCACCTTCGGACACTGAAGCTTTCTTT
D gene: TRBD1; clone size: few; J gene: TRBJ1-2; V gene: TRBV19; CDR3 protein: CASSNQGAYYGYTF; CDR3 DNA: TGTGCCAGTAGTAACCAGGGGGCCTACTATGGCTACACCTTC
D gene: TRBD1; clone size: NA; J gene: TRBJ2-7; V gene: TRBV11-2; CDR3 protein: CASSPRGPYEQYF; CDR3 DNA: TGTGCCAGCAGCCCCAGGGGGCCCTACGAGCAGTACTTC
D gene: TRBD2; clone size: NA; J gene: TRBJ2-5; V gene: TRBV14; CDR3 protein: CASSQVLSGRPQETQYF; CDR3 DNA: TGTGCCAGCAGCCAAGTTTTAAGCGGGAGGCCCCAAGAGACCCAGTACTTC
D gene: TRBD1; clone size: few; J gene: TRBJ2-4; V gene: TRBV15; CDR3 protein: CATSTRTGDYIQYF; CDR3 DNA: TGTGCCACCAGCACTCGGACAGGGGACTACATTCAGTACTTC
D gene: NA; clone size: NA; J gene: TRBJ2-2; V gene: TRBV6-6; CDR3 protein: CASSYWRERTGELFF; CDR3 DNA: TGTGCCAGCAGTTACTGGCGGGAACGCACCGGGGAGCTGTTTTTT
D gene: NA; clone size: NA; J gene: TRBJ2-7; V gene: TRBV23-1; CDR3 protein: CASSQPNHRSLSYEQYF; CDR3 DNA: TGCGCCAGCAGTCAACCAAACCACAGGAGCCTCTCCTACGAGCAGTACTTC
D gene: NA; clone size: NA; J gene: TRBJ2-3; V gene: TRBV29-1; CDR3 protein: CSVEGRGALSTDTQYF; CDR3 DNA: TGCAGCGTTGAAGGGAGAGGGGCGCTTAGCACAGATACGCAGTATTTT
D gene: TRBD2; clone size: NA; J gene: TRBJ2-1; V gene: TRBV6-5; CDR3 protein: CASTPRGGRGGEQFF; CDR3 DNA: TGTGCCAGCACCCCCCGCGGCGGGAGGGGCGGTGAGCAGTTCTTC